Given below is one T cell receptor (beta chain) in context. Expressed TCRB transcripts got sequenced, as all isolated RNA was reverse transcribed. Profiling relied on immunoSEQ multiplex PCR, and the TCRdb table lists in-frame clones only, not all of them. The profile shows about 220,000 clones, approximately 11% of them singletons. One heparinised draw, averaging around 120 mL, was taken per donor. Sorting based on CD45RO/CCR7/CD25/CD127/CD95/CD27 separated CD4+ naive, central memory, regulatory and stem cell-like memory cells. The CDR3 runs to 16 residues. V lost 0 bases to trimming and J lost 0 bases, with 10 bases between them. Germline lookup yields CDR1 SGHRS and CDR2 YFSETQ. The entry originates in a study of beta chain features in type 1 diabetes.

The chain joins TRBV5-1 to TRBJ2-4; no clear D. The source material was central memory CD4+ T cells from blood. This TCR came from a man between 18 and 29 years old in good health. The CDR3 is CASSLAENLAKNIQYF. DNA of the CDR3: TGCGCCAGCAGCTTGGCAGAGAATCTAGCCAAAAACATTCAGTACTTC.